This TCR beta chain is from a study of shared clonotypes between healthy human individuals. Findings and caveats of the study: Clonotype sharing among donors, it was expected, would be affected by sequencing depth. Memory subsets generally showed lower estimated richness than naive subsets. With a handful of donors compared, around 5% of naive CD4 clonotypes were shared.

Only CD45RO-negative cells positively selected for CCR7 counted as naive CD8 cells, so terminally differentiated effector memory CD45RA+ cells were excluded. Original handling: ImmunoSEQ sequences covered only the junction and lacked quality scores; filtering therefore differed. The method was immunoSEQ multiplex PCR; TCRdb's version includes in-frame clones alone and lacks a portion of them. D and trimming come from the DNA, and the V and J calls and clone size come from that table. This sample has about 2.2 million clones, with around 93% found just once. As for this clone: What it binds is not known.

The length of the CDR3 is 17 residues. Germline-derived CDR1 and CDR2 are SGHAT and FQDESV (reference sequence). Trimming took 5 bases from V and 11 from J, leaving 30 bases between them. This clonotype was sampled from a man between 18 and 35 years old in good health. Some clones in this sample may be carry-over from other donors' samples. The rearrangement joins TRBV11-1 to TRBJ2-5; D perhaps matches TRBD2 (7 bases). Sequencing was done on a sample of naive CD8+ T cells from PBMCs. In DNA, the CDR3 is TGTGCCAGCAGCCCCGGCGGAGGGGGGACTCCAGGGCGGGAGCAGTACTTC. This sequence encodes CASSPGGGGTPGREQYF.